The 16 T cell receptor beta chains presented below share a single source sample, sequenced in a study of CD8 T cells in Susac syndrome. Random hexamers were used to reverse transcribe an amount of roughly 0.5 to 1 ug RNA. TCRdb used MiXCR to reprocess the immunoSEQ multiplex PCR reads, holding one entry per CDR3 protein. Seen here are 150,000 to 160,000 distinct CDR3 sequences, roughly 94% observed once, and the top ten hold 0.2% to 0.25%. The material sequenced was CD8+ T cells from PBMCs. The receptors were sampled from a human donor with multiple sclerosis.

Details on this clonotype: The conserved final phenylalanine or tryptophan is absent from the CDR3, which likely points to a read error. V and J are TRBV13 and TRBJ1-2; TRBD1 aligns across 8 bases. Germline V gene data show CDR1 as PRHDT and CDR2 as FYEKMQ (reference sequence). The CDR3 spans 12 residues. V trimming: 5 bases; J trimming: 8 bases; junction bases outside the gene matches: 4. In nucleotides, the CDR3 is TGTGCCAGCAGCGCACAGGGGGACGGCTACACCCTC. Translated: CASSAQGDGYTL.

The genes are TRBV2 and TRBJ1-1; 10 nucleotides line up with TRBD1. CDR1 is SNHLY, CDR2 FYNNEI, per germline. V was pared by 6 bases and J by 0 bases, with 10 bases of the junction left unmatched. The CDR3 runs 17 residues. The CDR3 spells CASRGTRDRGMNTEAFF. The CDR3 DNA follows: TGTGCCAGCAGAGGGACGCGGGACAGGGGTATGAACACTGAAGCTTTCTTT.

The chain has TRBV29-1 and TRBJ2-7; 7 bases align to TRBD1. The CDR3 covers 13 residues. V gave up 6 bases and J gave up 3 bases; unmatched junction bases: 8. Germline values: CDR1 SQVTM, CDR2 ANQGSEA. The CDR3 loop is CSVLGDSHYEQYF. CDR3 DNA sequence: TGCAGCGTCTTAGGGGACAGCCACTACGAGCAGTACTTC.

This clonotype was recorded once. V and J are TRBV30 and TRBJ1-2, with TRBD1 matching over 8 bases. The V gene's germline CDR1 is GTSNPN and CDR2 SVGIG (reference sequence). The CDR3 consists of 14 residues. V gave up 4 bases and J gave up 3 bases; unmatched junction bases: 7. CDR3 nucleotides: TGTGCCTGGATCGGGACAGGCGGGGACTATGGCTACACCTTC. It yields the protein CAWIGTGGDYGYTF.

The chain recombines TRBV7-9 with TRBJ2-7; 10 bases line up with TRBD2. The CDR3 is 13 residues long. Germline V gene sequence: CDR1 SEHNR, CDR2 FQNEAQ (reference sequence). The V segment lost 9 bases and the J segment 6 bases; nucleotides outside the gene matches: 8. CDR3: CASERGGRSEQYF. DNA for the CDR3: TGTGCCAGTGAGCGGGGGGGCCGCAGCGAGCAGTACTTC. The entire variable domain, with the rest obtained from reference TRBV7-9 and TRBJ2-7, is as follows: DTGVSQNPRHKITKRGQNVTFRCDPISEHNRLYWYRQTLGQGPEFLTYFQNEAQLEKSRLLSDRFSAERPKGSFSTLEIQRTEQGDSAMYLCASERGGRSEQYFGPGTRLTVT.

The CDR3: CASSMGRQPQHF. CDR3 DNA sequence: TGTGCCAGCAGTATGGGGCGTCAGCCCCAGCATTTT. J is TRBJ1-5 and V is TRBV27, with D perhaps matching TRBD1 (5 bases). V gave up 5 bases and J gave up 6 bases, with 8 bases separating them. There are 12 residues in the CDR3. Germline lookup yields CDR1 MNHEY and CDR2 SMNVEV (reference sequence).

The chain has TRBV9 and TRBJ2-5; possibly TRBD2 for D (6 bases). The CDR3 spans 18 residues. Germline lookup yields CDR1 SGDLS and CDR2 YYNGEE. Trimming stripped 4 bases from V and 2 bases from J, with 24 bases between. CDR3 coding DNA: TGTGCCAGCAGCCATCCCGTTGATGGGGCGGGGAGACAAGAGACCCAGTACTTC. Protein: CASSHPVDGAGRQETQYF.

The chain couples TRBV7-9 to TRBJ2-7; D possibly corresponds to TRBD2 (6 bases). Germline V gene lookup returns CDR1 SEHNR and CDR2 FQNEAQ (reference sequence). The CDR3 is made up of 14 amino acids. Trimming left V 0 bases short and J 3 bases short, with 9 bases between. In DNA form, the CDR3 reads TGTGCCAGCAGCTTAGCGTCGGGACTCTACGAGCAGTACTTC. This encodes CASSLASGLYEQYF.

This clonotype appeared a single time. The chain employs TRBV5-6 and TRBJ1-1, with D possibly matching TRBD1 (5 bases). Germline V gene lookup returns CDR1 SGHDT and CDR2 YYEEEE. V gave up 3 bases and J gave up 7 bases, with 10 bases separating them. The CDR3 sequence is 12 residues long. The CDR3 is CASSSGANEAFF. DNA of the CDR3: TGTGCCAGCAGCTCCGGGGCAAATGAAGCTTTCTTT.

The V and J genes are TRBV29-1 and TRBJ1-1; a weak D match, TRBD1 (6 bases). Trimming removed 7 bases from V and 7 bases from J, with 13 bases in between. CDR3 length: 11 residues. The germline V gene has CDR1 SQVTM and CDR2 ANQGSEA. The CDR3 is CSAPGALEAFF. The CDR3 coding sequence is TGCAGCGCCCCGGGGGCCCTTGAAGCTTTCTTT.

The chain uses TRBV3-1 and TRBJ1-1, with D unclear. Germline assignment: CDR1 LGHDT and CDR2 YNNKEL (reference sequence). Trimming removed 1 base at V and 8 bases at J, with 11 bases between. This CDR3 is 13 amino acids long. The CDR3 region is CASSQAYRDEAFF. As DNA, the CDR3 is TGTGCCAGCAGCCAAGCCTACAGAGACGAAGCTTTCTTT.

The chain employs TRBV7-3 and TRBJ2-2; D might be TRBD2 (6 bases). The CDR3 length is 16 residues. Per the germline V gene, CDR1 is SGHTA and CDR2 is FQGTGA. Between the trimmed V and J ends, which lost 3 bases and 2 bases, there was a span of 13 bases. DNA of the CDR3: TGTGCCAGCAGCTTCCTTCGGAGGGCTAACACCGGGGAGCTGTTTTTT. Encoded protein: CASSFLRRANTGELFF.

V usage is TRBV7-2 and J usage is TRBJ1-4; no clear D gene. CDR3 length equals 16 residues. V lost 4 bases to trimming and J lost 5 bases, with 17 bases between them. Germline V gene lookup returns CDR1 SGHTA and CDR2 FQGNSA. The CDR3 DNA sequence: TGTGCCAGCAGCTCCCGACCCGGGTGGGCAAATGAAAAACTGTTTTTT. Amino acids: CASSSRPGWANEKLFF. The full variable domain, with the rest looked up from reference TRBV7-2 and TRBJ1-4, is GAGVSQSPSNKVTEKGKDVELRCDPISGHTALYWYRQSLGQGLEFLIYFQGNSAPDKSGLPSDRFSAERTGGSVSTLTIQRTQQEDSAVYLCASSSRPGWANEKLFFGSGTQLSVL.

This chain links TRBV5-6 with TRBJ2-7, with TRBD1 identical over 9 bases. The length of the CDR3 is 13 residues. Trimming took 3 bases from V and 5 from J; bases not matched to a gene: 3. Per germline, CDR1 SGHDT and CDR2 YYEEEE. The CDR3 here is CASSSTGGHEQYF. DNA for the CDR3: TGTGCCAGCAGCTCTACAGGGGGCCACGAGCAGTACTTC.

The chain has TRBV5-1 and TRBJ2-7; TRBD1 matches at 8 bases. V trimming: 0 bases; J trimming: 5 bases; junction bases outside the gene matches: 7. CDR3 length: 15 residues. Germline assignment: CDR1 SGHRS and CDR2 YFSETQ. In DNA, the CDR3 is TGCGCCAGCAGCTTGGAGTTGGGACAGGTAGACGAGCAGTACTTC. Its translation: CASSLELGQVDEQYF. The full variable domain, completed using reference TRBV5-1 and TRBJ2-7, is KAGVTQTPRYLIKTRGQQVTLSCSPISGHRSVSWYQQTPGQGLQFLFEYFSETQRNKGNFPGRFSGRQFSNSRSEMNVSTLELGDSALYLCASSLELGQVDEQYFGPGTRLTVT.

This chain connects TRBV28 to TRBJ1-5, with D perhaps TRBD1 (6 bases). V was clipped by 3 bases and J by 4 bases, with 10 bases between them. Germline V gene lookup returns CDR1 MDHEN and CDR2 SYDVKM. The CDR3 is 14 residues long. The CDR3 region is CASSLRGMNQPQHF. The CDR3 DNA is TGTGCCAGCAGTTTGAGGGGGATGAATCAGCCCCAGCATTTT.